The 21 T cell receptor beta chains reported below all come from one sample, sequenced in a study of T cells in Graves' hyperthyroidism and ophthalmopathy. Amplification targeted TCR beta CDR3 regions from RNA transcripts. Using the HTBI primer set, a first-round RT-PCR was run on the TCR CDR3. TCRdb fed the multiplex PCR reads into MiXCR, producing one record per CDR3 protein. The sample yields a few hundred thousand distinct CDR3 sequences, 15% to 19% seen once. The specimen was blood. These receptors were obtained from a woman aged 30 to 39 with Graves' hyperthyroidism.

This clonotype was seen many times. The CDR3 protein is CASRARLAGGSNEQFF. The CDR3 coding sequence is TGTGCCAGCAGGGCCAGACTAGCGGGAGGTAGCAATGAGCAGTTCTTC. This rearrangement joins TRBV2 to TRBJ2-1; 13 bases match TRBD2. The J segment lost 6 bases and the V segment lost 6 bases, leaving 8 bases of the junction unmatched. CDR1 is SNHLY and CDR2 is FYNNEI in the germline V gene. This CDR3 is 16 amino acids long.

This clonotype appeared a few times. The chain employs TRBV11-3 and TRBJ2-1; D remains unclear. V lost 2 bases to trimming and J lost 4 bases, with 6 bases between them. From germline, CDR1 is SGHNT and CDR2 YENEEA. The length of the CDR3 is 13 residues. The CDR3 protein is CASSLNLYNEQFF. CDR3 DNA: TGTGCCAGCAGCTTAAACTTATACAATGAGCAGTTCTTC. Drawing the rest from reference TRBV11-3 and TRBJ2-1, the complete variable domain is EAGVVQSPRYKIIEKKQPVAFWCNPISGHNTLYWYLQNLGQGPELLIRYENEEAVDDSQLPKDRFSAERLKGVDSTLKIQPAELGDSAVYLCASSLNLYNEQFFGPGTRLTVL.

This clonotype was seen repeatedly, ten times or more. V is TRBV11-2 and J is TRBJ2-3; 9 positions agree with TRBD2. J was trimmed by 5 bases and V by 5 bases; bases with no gene match: 8. In germline, CDR1 is SGHAT, CDR2 FQNNGV. The CDR3 loop spans 15 amino acids. The DNA for the CDR3 is TGTGCCAGCAGCGGGAGGACTAGCGTCAGAGATACGCAGTATTTT. Translating it yields CASSGRTSVRDTQYF. The full variable domain, in which reference TRBV11-2 and TRBJ2-3 provide the parts outside the CDR3, is EAGVAQSPRYKIIEKRQSVAFWCNPISGHATLYWYQQILGQGPKLLIQFQNNGVVDDSQLPKDRFSAERLKGVDSTLKIQPAKLEDSAVYLCASSGRTSVRDTQYFGPGTRLTVL.

This clonotype was picked up many times. J is TRBJ2-3 and V is TRBV4-3, with 8 bases aligning to TRBD2. V was pared by 0 bases and J by 0 bases, with 5 bases of the junction left unmatched. CDR1 is LGHNA, CDR2 YSLEER, per germline. The CDR3 covers 17 residues. CDR3 sequence reads: CASSQDDGRVSTDTQYF. CDR3 in DNA: TGCGCCAGCAGCCAAGATGACGGGAGGGTTAGCACAGATACGCAGTATTTT.

This clonotype was counted a few times. The chain has TRBV11-3 and TRBJ2-7; D may be TRBD1 (6 bases). Germline assignment: CDR1 SGHNT and CDR2 YENEEA. Trimming pared 5 bases from V and 3 bases from J, leaving 14 bases between. The CDR3 covers 14 residues. CDR3 residues: CASSGRDTGYEQYF. The DNA for the CDR3 is TGTGCCAGCAGCGGCCGGGACACCGGCTACGAGCAGTACTTC. Supplemented by reference TRBV11-3 and TRBJ2-7, the full variable domain reads EAGVVQSPRYKIIEKKQPVAFWCNPISGHNTLYWYLQNLGQGPELLIRYENEEAVDDSQLPKDRFSAERLKGVDSTLKIQPAELGDSAVYLCASSGRDTGYEQYFGPGTRLTVT.

This clonotype has a count of ten or more. The V and J genes are TRBV29-1 and TRBJ2-5; 8 bases agree with TRBD1. The V gene's germline CDR1 is SQVTM and CDR2 ANQGSEA. CDR3 length: 15 amino acids. The V segment lost 0 bases and the J segment 3 bases; nucleotides outside the gene matches: 6. The CDR3 reads CSVEDWTGKEETQYF. As DNA, the CDR3 is TGCAGCGTTGAAGACTGGACAGGGAAGGAAGAGACCCAGTACTTC.

V is TRBV9 and J is TRBJ2-2; the D is unclear. Germline assignment: CDR1 SGDLS and CDR2 YYNGEE. The V gene lost 3 bases and the J gene lost 6 bases, with 18 bases spanning the gap. The CDR3 is 16 residues long. In DNA form, the CDR3 reads TGTGCCAGCAGCGCCCAACCCTTAGGGCTGCCCGGGGAGCTGTTTTTT. It codes for CASSAQPLGLPGELFF.

This clonotype was observed many times. V is TRBV5-1 and J is TRBJ2-7; D is perhaps TRBD2 (6 bases). Germline V gene sequence: CDR1 SGHRS, CDR2 YFSETQ. Trimming stripped 0 bases from V and 3 bases from J, with 16 bases between. This CDR3 spans 16 amino acids. The CDR3 is CASSLARRWGVYEQYF. The CDR3 DNA follows: TGCGCCAGCAGCTTGGCCCGGCGATGGGGGGTCTACGAGCAGTACTTC.

This clonotype was seen repeatedly, ten times or more. The chain employs TRBV10-2 and TRBJ2-1; 12 bases map to TRBD1. The trim removed 3 bases at V and 0 bases at J, leaving 9 bases unmatched. CDR3 length: 19 amino acids. Germline assignment: CDR1 WSHSY and CDR2 SAAADI. CDR3 in amino acids: CASSEGTGGESSSYNEQFF. Written as DNA, the CDR3 is TGCGCCAGCAGTGAAGGGACAGGGGGCGAGTCAAGCTCCTACAATGAGCAGTTCTTC.

V and J are TRBV20-1 and TRBJ2-3, with a weak D call TRBD2 (5 bases). CDR1 and CDR2 from the germline V gene are DFQATT and SNEGSKA (reference sequence). This CDR3 is built from 11 residues. CDR3: CAAGIQDTQYF. DNA of the CDR3: TGCGCCGCGGGTATTCAAGATACGCAGTATTTT.

This clonotype was detected many times. The chain carries TRBV20-1 and TRBJ2-7, with TRBD2 identical over 15 bases. The germline V gene encodes CDR1 DFQATT and CDR2 SNEGSKA (reference sequence). V dropped 3 bases and J dropped 2; count of bases not matched to a gene: 2. This CDR3 comprises 15 residues. CDR3 sequence: CSARGTSGRTYEQYF. The CDR3 nucleotides are TGCAGTGCTAGGGGGACTAGCGGGAGGACCTACGAGCAGTACTTC.

The sample holds many counts of this clonotype. The CDR3 reads CASSLTGGVDTQYF. The CDR3 coding sequence is TGTGCCAGCAGTCTTACCGGCGGTGTGGATACGCAGTATTTT. The chain recombines TRBV6-1 with TRBJ2-3; no reliable D call. Germline V lookup: CDR1 MNHNS, CDR2 SASEGT. Trimming stripped 5 bases from V and 6 bases from J, with 15 bases between. This CDR3 contains 14 residues.

The chain recombines TRBV20-1 with TRBJ2-5, with D possibly being TRBD1 (5 bases). The CDR3 loop spans 10 amino acids. The V end was cut by 4 bases, the J end by 10 bases, with 10 bases between. Germline lookup yields CDR1 DFQATT and CDR2 SNEGSKA (reference sequence). The chain's CDR3 is CSAIGAGQYF. The CDR3 region has the DNA TGCAGTGCTATTGGGGCTGGCCAGTACTTC.

The chain has TRBV5-1 and TRBJ2-5; TRBD1 agrees at 10 bases. Germline CDR1 is SGHRS and CDR2 is YFSETQ. This CDR3 is 16 amino acids long. The junction had 10 bases not matched to a gene; V was cut back by 4 bases and J by 4 bases. The CDR3 reads CASSRGQGVGGETQYF. The CDR3 DNA follows: TGCGCCAGCAGCAGAGGACAGGGGGTAGGGGGAGAGACCCAGTACTTC.

This clonotype showed up many times. This chain joins TRBV7-8 and TRBJ1-5, with TRBD1 matching over 10 bases. The germline gives CDR1 SGHVS, CDR2 FQNEAQ. With 4 bases clipped from V and 6 bases from J, the junction kept 6 bases outside the gene matches. The CDR3 extends over 15 amino acids. DNA for the CDR3: TGTGCCAGCAGCTCTGACAGGGGGCGAGGTCAGCCCCAGCATTTT. This codes for CASSSDRGRGQPQHF. Using reference TRBV7-8 and TRBJ1-5 for the parts outside the CDR3, the full variable domain is GAGVSQSPRYKVAKRGQDVALRCDPISGHVSLFWYQQALGQGPEFLTYFQNEAQLDKSGLPSDRFFAERPEGSVSTLKIQRTQQEDSAVYLCASSSDRGRGQPQHFGDGTRLSIL.

The chain recombines TRBV6-1 with TRBJ2-6; D is unclear. The germline V and J ends were trimmed by 5 bases and 0 bases, with 11 bases remaining between them. This CDR3 is built from 16 residues. From germline, CDR1 is MNHNS and CDR2 SASEGT. In DNA form, the CDR3 reads TGTGCCAGCAGTACTAAAAGAGGCTCTGGGGCCAACGTCCTGACTTTC. Residues: CASSTKRGSGANVLTF.

The sample holds many counts of this clonotype. CDR3 DNA: TGCGCCAGCAGCTGGGGACTAGCGGGGGACACAGATACGCAGTATTTT. As protein: CASSWGLAGDTDTQYF. V gene TRBV5-1 combines with J gene TRBJ2-3, with 14 bases fitting TRBD2. Trimming cost V 3 bases and J 2 bases; bases outside gene matches: 2. The CDR3 length is 16 residues. Germline CDR1 reads SGHRS; CDR2 reads YFSETQ. The full variable domain, in which reference TRBV5-1 and TRBJ2-3 provide the parts outside the CDR3, is KAGVTQTPRYLIKTRGQQVTLSCSPISGHRSVSWYQQTPGQGLQFLFEYFSETQRNKGNFPGRFSGRQFSNSRSEMNVSTLELGDSALYLCASSWGLAGDTDTQYFGPGTRLTVL.

J is TRBJ1-1 and V is TRBV11-2, with D unresolved. The V gene's germline CDR1 is SGHAT and CDR2 FQNNGV. CDR3 length: 17 residues. Trimming took 0 bases from V and 3 from J, leaving 17 bases between them. The CDR3 loop is CASSLDSLATQDTEAFF. The CDR3 nucleotides read TGTGCCAGCAGCTTAGACAGTCTCGCAACCCAGGACACTGAAGCTTTCTTT. The whole variable domain, filled in from reference TRBV11-2 and TRBJ1-1, reads EAGVAQSPRYKIIEKRQSVAFWCNPISGHATLYWYQQILGQGPKLLIQFQNNGVVDDSQLPKDRFSAERLKGVDSTLKIQPAKLEDSAVYLCASSLDSLATQDTEAFFGQGTRLTVV.

This clonotype was counted at least ten times. V gene TRBV20-1 combines with J gene TRBJ2-3; 8 nucleotides match TRBD1. V gave up 5 bases and J gave up 2 bases; unmatched junction bases: 9. The CDR3 length is 15 residues. Germline V gene lookup returns CDR1 DFQATT and CDR2 SNEGSKA (reference sequence). The CDR3 protein is CSARPGQAYTDTQYF. DNA for the CDR3: TGCAGTGCTCGGCCGGGACAGGCCTACACAGATACGCAGTATTTT.

The chain has TRBV5-1 and TRBJ1-4; 11 nucleotides align to TRBD1. The CDR3 runs 16 residues. The V gene's germline CDR1 is SGHRS and CDR2 YFSETQ. Germline trimming cut 4 bases from V and 4 bases from J; bases unmatched to any gene: 6. The CDR3 region is CASSPGQGAGNEKLFF. The CDR3 DNA reads as TGCGCCAGCAGCCCCGGACAGGGGGCTGGTAATGAAAAACTGTTTTTT.

This chain links TRBV7-2 with TRBJ1-6, with D possibly matching TRBD1 (5 bases). The V and J ends lost 1 base and 17 bases respectively, with 18 bases between them. Germline V gene lookup returns CDR1 SGHTA and CDR2 FQGNSA. The CDR3 is 14 amino acids. The CDR3 DNA reads as TGTGCCAGCAGCTTAGAGGGCAGGTACCGGGGCTTCCACTTT. This gives the protein CASSLEGRYRGFHF.